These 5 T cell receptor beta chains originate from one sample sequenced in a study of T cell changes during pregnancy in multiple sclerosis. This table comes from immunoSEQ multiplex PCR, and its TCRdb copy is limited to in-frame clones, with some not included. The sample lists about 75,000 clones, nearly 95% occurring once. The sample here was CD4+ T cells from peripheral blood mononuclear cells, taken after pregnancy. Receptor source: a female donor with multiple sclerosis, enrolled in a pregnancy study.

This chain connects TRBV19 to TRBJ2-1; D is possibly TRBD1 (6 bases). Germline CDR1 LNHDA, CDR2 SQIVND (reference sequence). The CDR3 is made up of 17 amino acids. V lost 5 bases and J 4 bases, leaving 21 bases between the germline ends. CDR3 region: CASSPDRSPIGYNEQFF. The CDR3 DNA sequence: TGTGCCAGTAGTCCAGACAGGTCCCCAATCGGGTACAATGAGCAGTTCTTC.

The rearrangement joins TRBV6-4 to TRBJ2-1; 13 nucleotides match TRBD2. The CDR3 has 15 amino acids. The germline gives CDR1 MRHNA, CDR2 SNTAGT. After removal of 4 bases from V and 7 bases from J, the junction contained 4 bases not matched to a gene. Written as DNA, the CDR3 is TGTGCCAGCAGTGTGACTAGCGGGAGGTTGAATGAGCAGTTCTTC. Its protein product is CASSVTSGRLNEQFF.

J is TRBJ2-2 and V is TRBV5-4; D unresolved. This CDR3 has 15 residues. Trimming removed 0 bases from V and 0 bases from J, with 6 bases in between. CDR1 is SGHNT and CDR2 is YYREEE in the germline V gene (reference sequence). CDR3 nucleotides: TGTGCCAGCAGCTTGGCCGGGTCGAACACCGGGGAGCTGTTTTTT. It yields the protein CASSLAGSNTGELFF.

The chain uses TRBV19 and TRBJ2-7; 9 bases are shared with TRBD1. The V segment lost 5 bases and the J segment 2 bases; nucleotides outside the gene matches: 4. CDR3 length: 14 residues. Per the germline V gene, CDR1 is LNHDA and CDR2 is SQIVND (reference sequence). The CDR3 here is CASSGGTGPYEQYF. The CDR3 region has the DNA TGTGCCAGTAGTGGCGGGACAGGGCCCTACGAGCAGTACTTC.

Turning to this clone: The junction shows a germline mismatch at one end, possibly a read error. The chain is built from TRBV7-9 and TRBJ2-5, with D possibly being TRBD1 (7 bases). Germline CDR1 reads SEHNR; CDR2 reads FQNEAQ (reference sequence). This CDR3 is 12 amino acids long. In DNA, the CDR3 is TGTGCCAGCAGCTTGTCCCAGGGGGGAGGTGACTTC. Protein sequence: CASSLSQGGGDF.